The T cell receptor beta chain described here comes from a study of glioma-infiltrating T cells. The sample holds a few counts of this clonotype. Its antigen remains unknown. Amplification of TCR alpha and beta CDR3 regions from RNA used iRepertoire nested multiplex PCR. MiXCR was run by TCRdb on the multiplex PCR reads, yielding one entry per CDR3 protein. The sample records about 140,000 distinct CDR3 sequences, 30% to 40% being singletons. Germline V gives CDR1 SEHNR, CDR2 FQNEAQ (reference sequence). V lost 0 bases, J lost 7 bases, and 13 bases lay in between. The length of the CDR3 is 16 residues. Study-level findings and limits: Only very few CDR3 sequences appeared in both tissue and blood.

V and J are TRBV7-9 and TRBJ1-6; possible D gene TRBD1, 5 bases. The sequenced sample consisted of glioma tissue, nonneoplastic brain tissue, or PBMCs (not recorded which). The TCR was taken from a human donor with low-grade glioma or glioblastoma, undergoing nonglioma brain surgery, or in good health (not recorded which). CDR3 DNA: TGTGCCAGCAGCTTAGCGATGGCTGGGGGAAATTCACCCCTCCACTTT. It encodes CASSLAMAGGNSPLHF.